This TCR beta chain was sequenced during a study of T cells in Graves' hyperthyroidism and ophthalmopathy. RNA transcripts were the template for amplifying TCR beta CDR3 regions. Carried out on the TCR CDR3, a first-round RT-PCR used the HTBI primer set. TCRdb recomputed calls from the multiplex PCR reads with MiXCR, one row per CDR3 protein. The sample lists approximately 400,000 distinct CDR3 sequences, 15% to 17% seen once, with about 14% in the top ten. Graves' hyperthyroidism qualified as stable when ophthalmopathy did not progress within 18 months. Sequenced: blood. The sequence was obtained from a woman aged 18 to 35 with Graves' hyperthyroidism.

DNA for the CDR3: TGCAGTGCTAGAGATTGGTCCAGGCAGGCCATTAACTATGGCTACACCTTC. Translation gives CSARDWSRQAINYGYTF. J is TRBJ1-2 and V is TRBV20-1; D not certain. The V gene lost 0 bases and the J gene lost 1 base, with 18 bases spanning the gap. Looked up from germline, CDR1 is DFQATT and CDR2 is SNEGSKA (reference sequence). The CDR3 contains 17 residues.